This T cell receptor beta chain came from a study of cytomegalovirus exposure and HLA in healthy donors. This PCR relied on a set of 60 Vbeta primers and 13 Jbeta primers. Methods used by the authors: Approximately 10 million shared chains were among some 80 million unique TCR beta chains counted in a later analysis. Clones were read by immunoSEQ multiplex PCR, and TCRdb kept only the in-frame ones, dropping some. D and trimming come from the DNA, and the V and J calls and clone size come from that table. The sample shows about 180,000 clones, around four fifths of them seen only once. About this clone itself: Its specificity is unknown.

V dropped 1 base and J dropped 1 base, with 17 bases sitting between them. CDR1 is SGHRS and CDR2 is YFSETQ in the germline V gene. There are 17 residues in the CDR3. Study observations and caveats: A later analysis reportedly identified an Asian-associated ancestry cluster as carrying fewer N-insertions than the roughly 700-donor mean.

The sequenced material came from PBMCs. This clonotype originated in a woman aged 30 to 39 in good health and CMV-seronegative. This chain connects TRBV5-1 to TRBJ1-1, with D unresolved. As DNA, the CDR3 is TGCGCCAGCAGCTTGTTATCCCTCACGGGGTCGAACACTGAAGCTTTCTTT. Protein sequence: CASSLLSLTGSNTEAFF.